This T cell receptor beta chain was observed in a study of post-analysis software for immune sequencing data. Study background: Patients had relapsing-remitting, secondary progressive or progressive-relapsing multiple sclerosis; some lacked subtype. General study findings and limits: TRBV5-6, TRBV5-1 and TRBV20-1 were among five TRBV segments more frequent in patients than controls. A significant reduction in normalized Chao1 diversity was observed in multiple sclerosis patients versus controls. Samples made in the same batch grouped tightly together by F measure.

The CDR3 covers 14 residues. The V gene's germline CDR1 is SGHRS and CDR2 YFSETQ. To note about this clonotype: Its antigen is as yet unknown. At one boundary the junction diverges from the germline segment, which might be a read error.

Carried by the TCR beta cDNA libraries were unique molecular identifiers. T cells, 1 to 10 million of them, yielded some 500,000 cDNA molecules. One entry per CDR3 protein results from TCRdb running MiXCR on the PCR reads. The sample contains roughly 540,000 distinct CDR3 sequences, around a third of which appear only once. The chain couples TRBV5-1 to TRBJ2-3, with D unresolved. The sample consisted of blood. This receptor was taken from a girl aged 2 to 17 with multiple sclerosis. CDR3 amino acids: CVSSRLAGTDTQYF. As DNA, the CDR3 is TGCGTCAGCAGTAGGTTGGCGGGCACAGATACGCAGTATTTT.